This TCR beta chain was recorded in a study of cytomegalovirus exposure and HLA in healthy donors. Study summary: Both the 95 to 150 validation repertoires and the 500 to 700 first-cohort repertoires used the same platform, as reported by a later analysis. Study results and limitations: Diagnosis of cytomegalovirus status made by the classifier reportedly showed high specificity and sensitivity.

V dropped 5 bases and J dropped 3; count of bases not matched to a gene: 9. CDR1 MDHEN and CDR2 SYDVKM come from the germline V gene. This CDR3 has 16 amino acids. Only in-frame clones appear in the TCRdb table, and some are missing; sequencing was by immunoSEQ multiplex PCR. The sample records 75,000 to 90,000 clones, approximately 95% being singletons. On this clone: Its antigen remains unknown.

The sample taken for sequencing was PBMCs. V gene TRBV28 combines with J gene TRBJ1-3, with TRBD1 matching 8 bases. The source of this sequence is a young woman in good health and CMV-seronegative. The CDR3, as DNA: TGTGCCAGCAGTCCCTTCGGGACAGGCATTGGAAACACCATATATTTT. Protein product: CASSPFGTGIGNTIYF.